These 5 T cell receptor beta chains were all obtained from the same sample, sequenced in a study of blood T cell repertoires in COVID-19. Some clones are missing from TCRdb's copy, which holds only in-frame ones; the method was immunoSEQ multiplex PCR. The profile shows 200,000 to 250,000 clones, under 90% of them singletons. The specimen sequenced was PBMCs or T cells enriched from blood (not recorded which). The receptors come from a woman aged 60 to 75 who had recovered from COVID-19.

This rearrangement joins TRBV5-1 to TRBJ1-2, with D possibly TRBD1 on 6 matching bases. From germline, CDR1 is SGHRS and CDR2 YFSETQ. CDR3 size: 18 residues. The V end was cut by 1 base, the J end by 8 bases, with 27 bases between. The CDR3 region has the DNA TGCGCCAGCAGCTTGCCCCCATTCCAAGACAGGCCCCGTCGGGGCTACACCTTC. Its translation is CASSLPPFQDRPRRGYTF.

The V gene is TRBV20-1, the J gene TRBJ1-2; 8 nucleotides match TRBD1. V lost 3 bases and J lost 12; bases outside the gene matches: 12. CDR1 and CDR2 (germline): DFQATT, SNEGSKA (reference sequence). The CDR3 runs 13 residues. The CDR3 protein is CSASPGTGHFDTF. The CDR3 DNA is TGCAGTGCTAGTCCCGGGACAGGTCACTTTGACACCTTC.

The chain uses TRBV2 and TRBJ1-5, with TRBD1 identical over 7 bases. Germline V gene data show CDR1 as SNHLY and CDR2 as FYNNEI. The CDR3 has 15 amino acids. The J segment lost 0 bases and the V segment lost 7 bases, leaving 6 bases of the junction unmatched. The CDR3 DNA reads as TGTGCCAGCAAGGGGGCAGGATTTAGCAATCAGCCCCAGCATTTT. Translating it yields CASKGAGFSNQPQHF. Using reference TRBV2 and TRBJ1-5 for the parts outside the CDR3, the full variable domain is EPEVTQTPSHQVTQMGQEVILRCVPISNHLYFYWYRQILGQKVEFLVSFYNNEISEKSEIFDDQFSVERPDGSNFTLKIRSTKLEDSAMYFCASKGAGFSNQPQHFGDGTRLSIL.

The rearrangement joins TRBV19 to TRBJ1-5, with D maybe TRBD1 (6 bases). V lost 5 bases and J lost 3, with 26 bases in between. Germline V CDR1 and CDR2: LNHDA, SQIVND (reference sequence). This CDR3 spans 19 amino acids. The CDR3 sequence is CASSYAITGQSSFNQPQHF. For the CDR3, the DNA is TGTGCCAGTAGTTACGCGATCACCGGACAGTCGAGTTTCAATCAGCCCCAGCATTTT.

This chain connects TRBV5-4 to TRBJ2-2; maybe TRBD1 (5 bases). The CDR3 has 13 residues. Trimming cost V 0 bases and J 9 bases, with 9 bases left between them. Germline loops: CDR1 SGHNT, CDR2 YYREEE (reference sequence). The CDR3 DNA follows: TGTGCCAGCAGCTTGGAGGGGAACAGGGAGCTGTTTTTT. Translated, it gives CASSLEGNRELFF.